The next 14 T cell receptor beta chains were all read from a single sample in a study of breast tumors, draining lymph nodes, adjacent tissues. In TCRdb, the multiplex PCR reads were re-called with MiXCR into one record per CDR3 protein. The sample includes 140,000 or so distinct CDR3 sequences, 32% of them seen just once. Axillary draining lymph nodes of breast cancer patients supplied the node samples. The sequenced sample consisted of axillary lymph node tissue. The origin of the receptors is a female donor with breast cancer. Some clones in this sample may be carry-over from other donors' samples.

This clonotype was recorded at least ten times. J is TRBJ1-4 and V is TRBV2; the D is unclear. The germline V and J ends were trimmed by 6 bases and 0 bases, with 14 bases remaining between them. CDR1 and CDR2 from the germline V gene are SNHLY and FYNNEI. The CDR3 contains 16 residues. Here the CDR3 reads CASRTSTLATNEKLFF. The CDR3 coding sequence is TGTGCCAGCAGAACGTCAACCCTGGCAACTAATGAAAAACTGTTTTTT.

Here the CDR3 reads CSAFYNEQYV. DNA for the CDR3: TGCAGTGCGTTCTACAATGAGCAGTACGTC. This chain uses TRBV20-1 with TRBJ2-7; D remains unclear. Germline V CDR1 and CDR2: DFQATT, SNEGSKA (reference sequence). The CDR3 is 10 amino acids. The V gene lost 6 bases and the J gene lost 7 bases, with 10 bases spanning the gap.

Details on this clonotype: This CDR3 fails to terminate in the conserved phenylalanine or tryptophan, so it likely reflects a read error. The CDR3 loop is CASSPFEGSGNTIYS. CDR3 DNA sequence: TGTGCCAGCAGTCCCTTCGAGGGCTCTGGAAACACCATATATTCT. The chain couples TRBV4-2 to TRBJ1-3, with D hard to call. V lost 6 bases and J lost 0, with 12 bases in between. Germline CDR1 reads LGHNA; CDR2 reads YNFKEQ. This CDR3 region has 15 residues.

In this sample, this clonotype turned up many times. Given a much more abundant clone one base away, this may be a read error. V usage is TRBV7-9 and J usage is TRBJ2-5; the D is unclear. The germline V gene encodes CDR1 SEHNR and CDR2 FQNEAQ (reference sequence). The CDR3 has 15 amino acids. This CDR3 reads CASSLRSRLEETQHF. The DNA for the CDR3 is TGTGCCAGCAGCTTAAGGTCGCGGTTGGAAGAGACCCAGCACTTC.

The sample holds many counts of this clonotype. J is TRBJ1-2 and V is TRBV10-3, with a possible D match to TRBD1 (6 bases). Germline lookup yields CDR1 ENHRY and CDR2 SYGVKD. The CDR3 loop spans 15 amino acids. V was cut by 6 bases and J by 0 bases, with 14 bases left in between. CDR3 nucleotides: TGTGCCATCAGAAGACAGGCGCTAGCTAACTATGGCTACACCTTC. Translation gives CAIRRQALANYGYTF.

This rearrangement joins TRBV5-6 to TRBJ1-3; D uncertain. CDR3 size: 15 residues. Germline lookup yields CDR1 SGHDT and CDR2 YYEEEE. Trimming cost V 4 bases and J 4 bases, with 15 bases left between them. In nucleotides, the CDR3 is TGTGCCAGCAGCGGAAGTTGGGCGGCCGGAAACACCATATATTTT. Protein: CASSGSWAAGNTIYF.

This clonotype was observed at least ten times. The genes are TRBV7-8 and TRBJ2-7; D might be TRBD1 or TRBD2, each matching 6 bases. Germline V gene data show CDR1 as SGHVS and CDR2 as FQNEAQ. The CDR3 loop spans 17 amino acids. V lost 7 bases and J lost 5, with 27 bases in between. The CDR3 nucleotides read TGTGCCAGCACCCCCCTTCCTACGGGGGCCCCACTGGACGAGCAGTACTTC. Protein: CASTPLPTGAPLDEQYF.

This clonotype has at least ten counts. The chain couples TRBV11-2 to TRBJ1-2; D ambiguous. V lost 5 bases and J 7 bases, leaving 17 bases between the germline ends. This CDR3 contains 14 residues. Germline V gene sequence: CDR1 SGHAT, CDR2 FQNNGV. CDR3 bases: TGTGCCAGCAGCCCTGACCTGAGGATCGTTGGCTACACCTTC. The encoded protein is CASSPDLRIVGYTF.

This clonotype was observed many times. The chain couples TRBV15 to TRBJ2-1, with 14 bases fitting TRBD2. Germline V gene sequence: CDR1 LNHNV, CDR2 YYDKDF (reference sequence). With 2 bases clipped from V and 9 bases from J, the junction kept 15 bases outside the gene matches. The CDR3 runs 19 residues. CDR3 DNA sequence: TGTGCCACCAGCAGAATGGGGACTAGCGGGAGTGGAACGTCACGTGAGCAGTTCTTC. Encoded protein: CATSRMGTSGSGTSREQFF.

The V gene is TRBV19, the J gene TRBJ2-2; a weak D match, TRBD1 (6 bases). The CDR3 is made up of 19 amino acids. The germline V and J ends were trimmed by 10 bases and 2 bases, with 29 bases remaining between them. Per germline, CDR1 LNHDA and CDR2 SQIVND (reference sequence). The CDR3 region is CANDRGLLRLGFNTGELFF. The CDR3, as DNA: TGTGCCAACGATAGGGGGTTGCTGCGGTTGGGGTTTAACACCGGGGAGCTGTTTTTT.

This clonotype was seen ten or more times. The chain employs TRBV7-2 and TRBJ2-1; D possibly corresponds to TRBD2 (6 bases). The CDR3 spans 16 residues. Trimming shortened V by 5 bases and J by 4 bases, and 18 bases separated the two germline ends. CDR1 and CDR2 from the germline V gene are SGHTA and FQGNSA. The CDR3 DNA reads TGTGCCAGCAGCGAACCTGACTGGCGGGAATACAATGAGCAGTTCTTC. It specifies CASSEPDWREYNEQFF.

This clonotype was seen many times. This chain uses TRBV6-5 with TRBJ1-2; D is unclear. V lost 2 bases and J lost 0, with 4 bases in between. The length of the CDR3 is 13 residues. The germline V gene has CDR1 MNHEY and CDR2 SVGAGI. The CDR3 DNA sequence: TGTGCCAGCAGTTACACCACTAACTATGGCTACACCTTC. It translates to CASSYTTNYGYTF.

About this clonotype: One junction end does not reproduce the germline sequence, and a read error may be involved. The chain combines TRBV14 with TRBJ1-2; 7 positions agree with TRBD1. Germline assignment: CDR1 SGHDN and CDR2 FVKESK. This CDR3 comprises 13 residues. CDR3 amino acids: CCQQPGQNYGYTF. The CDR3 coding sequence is TGCTGCCAGCAGCCGGGACAGAACTATGGCTACACCTTC.

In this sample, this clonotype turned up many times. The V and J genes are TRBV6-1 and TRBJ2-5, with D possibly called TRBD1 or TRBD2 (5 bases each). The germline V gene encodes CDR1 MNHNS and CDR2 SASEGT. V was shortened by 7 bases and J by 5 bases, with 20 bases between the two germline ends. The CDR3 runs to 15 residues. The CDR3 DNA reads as TGTGCCAGCACCCTCGGGACCGCCCAAAGGGAGACCCAGTACTTC. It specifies CASTLGTAQRETQYF.